Below, 20 T cell receptor beta chains from the same sample are listed, as sequenced in a study of control samples from healthy donors and cancer patients. Here immunoSEQ multiplex PCR was the method, and the copy in TCRdb shows in-frame clones only, minus some. The table includes about 170,000 clones, more than 85% detected once. The sample taken for sequencing was blood. Every receptor here comes from a middle-aged woman in good health.

This chain connects TRBV12-2 to TRBJ2-3; the table's D gene call, TRBD2, was not cross checked with the DNA. TRBV12-2 is classified as a pseudogene. This CDR3 comprises 17 residues. The DNA of the CDR3 is TGTGCAAGTCGCTTAGCAAATAGCGGGGGCCACACAGATACGCAGTATTTT. Translating it yields CASRLANSGGHTDTQYF.

This clone was counted once. The gene calls are TRBV5-1 and TRBJ1-2, with D unclear. Germline loops: CDR1 SGHRS, CDR2 YFSETQ. This CDR3 contains 15 residues. V lost 4 bases and J 2 bases, leaving 15 bases between the germline ends. CDR3 nucleotide sequence: TGCGCCAGCAGCCCCCGCCTGGCAGCCAACTATGGCTACACCTTC. Amino acid sequence: CASSPRLAANYGYTF.

The genes are TRBV3-1 (or the pseudogene TRBV3-2) and TRBJ2-2, with D tentatively TRBD1 (6 bases). The CDR3 has 17 residues. The V gene lost 3 bases and the J gene lost 7 bases, with 21 bases spanning the gap. Germline CDR1 LGHDT, CDR2 YNNKEL (reference sequence). The CDR3 DNA follows: TGTGCCAGCAGCCACCAGAGGTCAGGGGTTGTGAACGGGGAGCTGTTTTTT. Protein product: CASSHQRSGVVNGELFF.

This clone was seen just once. This chain connects TRBV7-3 to TRBJ2-3; TRBD2 aligns across 10 bases. Losses at the gene ends were 5 bases for V and 0 bases for J; bases not matched to a gene: 17. CDR1 and CDR2 from the germline V gene are SGHTA and FQGTGA. This CDR3 is built from 20 residues. DNA for the CDR3: TGTGCCAGCAGCCCCACGAAGTCTAGCGGGGGAGCTACTAGCACAGATACGCAGTATTTT. Translated, it gives CASSPTKSSGGATSTDTQYF. Filled out from reference TRBV7-3 and TRBJ2-3, the complete variable domain reads GAGVSQTPSNKVTEKGKYVELRCDPISGHTALYWYRQSLGQGPEFLIYFQGTGAADDSGLPNDRFFAVRPEGSVSTLKIQRTERGDSAVYLCASSPTKSSGGATSTDTQYFGPGTRLTVL.

CDR3 bases: TGCGCCAGCAGTTTGGGGGTTGTGAACACTGAAGCTTTCTTT. Translating gives CASSLGVVNTEAFF. V is TRBV10-2 and J is TRBJ1-1, with D perhaps matching TRBD1 (5 bases). The CDR3 runs 14 residues. The germline V gene encodes CDR1 WSHSY and CDR2 SAAADI. Trimming pared 5 bases from V and 0 bases from J, leaving 10 bases between.

The V and J genes are TRBV7-9 and TRBJ1-6; D remains unclear. V was trimmed by 1 base and J by 7 bases, leaving 14 bases between them. From germline, CDR1 is SEHNR and CDR2 FQNEAQ (reference sequence). The CDR3 contains 16 residues. The DNA for the CDR3 is TGTGCCAGCAGCTTAGTCCCAGGAACGGAGAATTCACCCCTCCACTTT. Translating gives CASSLVPGTENSPLHF.

V usage is TRBV19 and J usage is TRBJ2-1, with 13 bases matching TRBD2. Germline CDR1 is LNHDA and CDR2 is SQIVND (reference sequence). V was pared by 6 bases and J by 7 bases, with 15 bases of the junction left unmatched. This CDR3 region has 18 residues. CDR3 bases: TGTGCCAGTAGCTCAGTAGGACTAGCGGGGGCCAAACCAAATGAGCAGTTCTTC. It translates to CASSSVGLAGAKPNEQFF.

The table lists this clone with many counts. V and J are TRBV2 and TRBJ1-6; D gene uncertain. Germline V gives CDR1 SNHLY, CDR2 FYNNEI. Deletions cut 7 bases from V and 7 bases from J, with 11 bases between. The CDR3 covers 13 residues. CDR3 amino acids: CASNPAGNSPLHF. CDR3 DNA sequence: TGTGCCAGCAATCCTGCGGGGAATTCACCCCTCCACTTT.

In this sample, this clone turned up once. The V call is TRBV27, the J call TRBJ2-5, with a weak D call TRBD1 (6 bases). The germline V and J ends were trimmed by 4 bases and 6 bases, with 21 bases remaining between them. The CDR3 consists of 16 residues. In germline, CDR1 is MNHEY, CDR2 SMNVEV (reference sequence). The CDR3 spells CASSSHIRDRQKTQYF. CDR3 nucleotides: TGTGCCAGCAGTTCCCACATCCGAGACAGGCAAAAGACCCAGTACTTC.

The chain recombines TRBV10-1 with TRBJ1-1; the match to TRBD1 covers 9 bases. The CDR3 length is 13 residues. Trimming removed 8 bases from V and 3 bases from J; junction bases left unmatched: 4. The germline V gene has CDR1 WNHNN and CDR2 SYGVQD (reference sequence). The CDR3 loop reads CASAGQGHTEAFF. Here the CDR3 DNA reads TGCGCCAGCGCCGGACAGGGGCACACTGAAGCTTTCTTT.

This chain uses TRBV6-5 with TRBJ1-2; D gene unclear. V dropped 7 bases and J dropped 3 bases, with 18 bases sitting between them. CDR3 length: 15 residues. Germline CDR1 and CDR2: MNHEY and SVGAGI. The chain's CDR3 is CASNTLRAGDYGYTF. CDR3 sequence (DNA): TGTGCCAGCAATACGCTGAGAGCGGGTGACTATGGCTACACCTTC.

The V gene is TRBV7-9, the J gene TRBJ1-1, with unresolved D. CDR1 is SEHNR, CDR2 FQNEAQ, per germline (reference sequence). The V and J ends lost 5 bases and 1 base respectively, with 5 bases between them. CDR3 length: 12 amino acids. The CDR3 spells CASSNWNTEAFF. In DNA form, the CDR3 reads TGTGCCAGCAGCAACTGGAACACTGAAGCTTTCTTT.

The chain uses TRBV6-5 and TRBJ1-1; D unresolved. CDR1 MNHEY and CDR2 SVGAGI come from the germline V gene. The CDR3 contains 13 residues. Trimming cost V 5 bases and J 11 bases, with 18 bases left between them. CDR3 loop: CASSPSPTGNAFF. CDR3 in DNA: TGTGCCAGCAGTCCTTCCCCCACTGGGAACGCTTTCTTT.

V is TRBV9 and J is TRBJ2-1, with TRBD1 identical over 7 bases. With 4 bases clipped from V and 4 bases from J, the junction kept 2 bases outside the gene matches. This CDR3 is 13 amino acids long. Per germline, CDR1 SGDLS and CDR2 YYNGEE. This CDR3 is CASSMTGYNEQFF. DNA for the CDR3: TGTGCCAGCAGCATGACAGGGTACAATGAGCAGTTCTTC.

The chain links TRBV12-3 or TRBV12-4 to TRBJ1-1, with D possibly being TRBD1 (5 bases). The V and J ends lost 5 bases and 10 bases respectively, with 14 bases between them. The CDR3 spans 12 residues. The CDR3 sequence: CASSLGVGGAFF. The CDR3 DNA sequence: TGTGCCAGCAGTCTTGGAGTGGGGGGAGCTTTCTTT.

The V gene is TRBV10-3, the J gene TRBJ1-3, with D possibly being TRBD1 (6 bases). The CDR3 runs to 13 residues. Germline CDR1 ENHRY, CDR2 SYGVKD. Trimming cost V 3 bases and J 8 bases, with 11 bases left between them. The CDR3 nucleotides are TGTGCCATCAGTGACGGGGGGGCAGACACCATATATTTT. This sequence encodes CAISDGGADTIYF.

The V call is TRBV9, the J call TRBJ1-2, with D maybe TRBD1 (5 bases). Trimming shortened V by 3 bases and J by 4 bases, and 16 bases separated the two germline ends. CDR3 length: 15 residues. CDR1 is SGDLS and CDR2 is YYNGEE in the germline V gene. The CDR3 sequence is CASSGTEQAGYGYTF. The CDR3 DNA follows: TGTGCCAGCAGCGGGACGGAACAGGCGGGCTATGGCTACACCTTC.

This clone has a single count. V usage is TRBV12-1 and J usage is TRBJ2-5; the D segment call TRBD1 is taken from the table without a DNA check. TRBV12-1 is noted as a pseudogene. The CDR3 totals 15 residues. The DNA for the CDR3 is TGTGCCAGCAGCTTTGCGTTCCAGATACAAGAGACCCAGTACTTC. Amino acids: CASSFAFQIQETQYF.

This chain uses TRBV7-9 with TRBJ2-7; D is perhaps TRBD1 (6 bases). Germline V CDR1 and CDR2: SEHNR, FQNEAQ (reference sequence). Trimming took off 2 bases at V and 5 bases at J, with 16 bases between the two ends. This CDR3 region has 15 residues. CDR3 nucleotide sequence: TGTGCCAGCAGCTTATTGTGGCAGGGGACGGACGAGCAGTACTTC. Its protein is CASSLLWQGTDEQYF.

V usage is TRBV2 and J usage is TRBJ2-7, with D unclear. CDR1 and CDR2 from the germline V gene are SNHLY and FYNNEI. Deletions cut 7 bases from V and 4 bases from J, with 17 bases between. This CDR3 is built from 14 residues. For the CDR3, the DNA is TGTGCCAGCACCGAACGGGCTGGCGAGTACGAGCAGTACTTC. Amino acid sequence: CASTERAGEYEQYF.